This T cell receptor (beta chain) appears in the sequencing data of a study of T cell repertoires in cytomegalovirus infection. Study in general: Both a matching HLA type and CMV infection were indicated by public TCR beta signatures.

TCRdb called the reads again in MiXCR, with one record for every CDR3 protein. The sample has about 920,000 distinct CDR3 sequences; about a third are singletons. With regard to this clonotype: Antigen specificity is unknown.

This sequence was found in a human donor in good health (CMV status not recorded). Some clones in this sample may be carry-over from other donors' samples. The source material was cultured CD8+ T cells from PBMCs, sampled from culture after CMV antigen stimulation.

The CDR3 reads CASSFLYPGQGPNTEAFF. DNA for the CDR3: TGTGCCAGCAGTTTTCTCTATCCGGGACAGGGCCCGAACACTGAAGCTTTCTTT. The chain carries TRBV6-5 and TRBJ1-1, with 9 bases fitting TRBD1. The CDR3 is 18 amino acids. Trimming at V came to 4 bases and at J to 1 base, leaving 13 bases not matched to a gene. Looked up from germline, CDR1 is MNHEY and CDR2 is SVGAGI.